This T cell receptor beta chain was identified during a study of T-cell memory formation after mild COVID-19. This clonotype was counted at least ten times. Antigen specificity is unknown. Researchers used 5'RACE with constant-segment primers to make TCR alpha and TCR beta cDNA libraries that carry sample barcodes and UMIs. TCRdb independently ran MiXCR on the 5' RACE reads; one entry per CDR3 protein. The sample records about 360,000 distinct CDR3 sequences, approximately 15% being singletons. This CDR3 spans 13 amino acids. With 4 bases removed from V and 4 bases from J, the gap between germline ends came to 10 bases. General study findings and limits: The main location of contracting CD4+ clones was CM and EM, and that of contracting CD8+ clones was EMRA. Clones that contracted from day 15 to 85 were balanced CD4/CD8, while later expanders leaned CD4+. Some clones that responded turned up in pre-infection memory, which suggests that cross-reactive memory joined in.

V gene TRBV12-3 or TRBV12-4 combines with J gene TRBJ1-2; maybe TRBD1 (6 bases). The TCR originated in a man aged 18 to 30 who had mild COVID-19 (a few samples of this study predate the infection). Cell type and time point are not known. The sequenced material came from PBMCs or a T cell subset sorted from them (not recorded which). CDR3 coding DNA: TGTGCCAGCAGTTCGACAGGTTCCTATGGCTACACCTTC. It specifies CASSSTGSYGYTF.